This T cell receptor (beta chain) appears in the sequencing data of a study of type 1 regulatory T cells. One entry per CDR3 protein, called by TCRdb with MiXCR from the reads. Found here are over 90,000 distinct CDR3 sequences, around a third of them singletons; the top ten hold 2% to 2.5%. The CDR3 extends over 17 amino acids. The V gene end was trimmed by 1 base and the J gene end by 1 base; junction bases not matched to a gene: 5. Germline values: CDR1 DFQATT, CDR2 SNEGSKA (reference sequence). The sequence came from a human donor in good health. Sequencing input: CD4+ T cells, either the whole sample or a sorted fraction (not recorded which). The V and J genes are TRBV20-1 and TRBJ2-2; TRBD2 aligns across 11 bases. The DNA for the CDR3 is TGCAGTGCTAGAGTGGCTAGCGGGAGGAAGAACACCGGGGAGCTGTTTTTT. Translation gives CSARVASGRKNTGELFF.